This section outlines one TCR beta chain sequence together with its context. This entry comes from a study of shared clonotypes between healthy human individuals. Deep was the level at which the assay was run. Sequencing was performed with immunoSEQ multiplex PCR; in TCRdb, only in-frame clones are kept and a portion is missing. Of roughly 500,000 clones in the sample, roughly 83% are singletons; the top ten hold roughly an eighth. With 0 bases removed from V and 2 bases from J, the gap between germline ends came to 8 bases. Germline assignment: CDR1 KGHSH and CDR2 LQKENI. The CDR3 is 14 residues long. Without sorting, samples used 85 million to 95 million PBMCs for genomic DNA.

The V and J genes are TRBV18 and TRBJ2-7, with D hard to call. Material: PBMCs. This TCR derives from a woman in her forties in good health. Some clones in this sample may be carry-over from other donors' samples. CDR3 protein: CASSPPYFTYEQYF. The CDR3 nucleotides read TGTGCCAGCTCACCACCTTACTTTACCTACGAGCAGTACTTC.